This TCR beta chain originates from a study of T cell responses to AZD1222 COVID-19 vaccine. Combined were second doses at about 4 or about 12 weeks. Regarding this clone: The antigen remains unidentified.

Germline V gene sequence: CDR1 SGHTA, CDR2 FQGNSA. Trimming shortened V by 5 bases and J by 1 base, and 11 bases separated the two germline ends. The CDR3 length is 14 residues. Broader study findings: Donor demographics were predominantly white British with a female majority; clonal diversity may be underestimated.

Method: immunoSEQ multiplex PCR; TCRdb's copy keeps in-frame clones and lacks some. The data show around 110,000 clones, 87% seen once. Source: peripheral blood, taken 28 days after the second AZD1222 dose. V usage is TRBV7-2 and J usage is TRBJ1-2; tentative D call: TRBD1 (6 bases). This sequence was found in an adult who received the AZD1222 COVID-19 vaccine. The CDR3 bases are TGTGCCAGCAGCCCCCAACAGGGTAACTATGGCTACACCTTC. This encodes CASSPQQGNYGYTF.